The clone carrying this T cell receptor beta chain has more than one count but fewer than ten. Its specificity is not known. In the PCR, 60 Vbeta and 13 Jbeta primers were used. Clones were sequenced by immunoSEQ multiplex PCR, and TCRdb holds only the in-frame ones, with some missing. The sample yields around 90,000 clones, about 89% seen once. The sample comes from a study of cytomegalovirus exposure and HLA in healthy donors. Study-level information: Prior work identified around 120 million unique TCR beta sequences in 150 million to 200 million T cells. Study results and caveats: The study had only CMV serostatus as immune exposure information.

Regarding donors, all were healthy bone marrow donors. Germline CDR1 is LNHDA and CDR2 is SQIVND (reference sequence). The CDR3 is made up of 19 amino acids. J gave up 0 bases and V 5 bases, and 12 bases lay outside the gene matches. The sample taken for sequencing was PBMCs. The TCR comes from a man aged 25 to 40 in good health and CMV-seropositive. This rearrangement joins TRBV19 to TRBJ2-1; 11 bases line up with TRBD2. As DNA, the CDR3 is TGTGCCAGTAGTGCTCCGGGACTAGCGGCATTAAGCTCCTACAATGAGCAGTTCTTC. It is translated as CASSAPGLAALSSYNEQFF.